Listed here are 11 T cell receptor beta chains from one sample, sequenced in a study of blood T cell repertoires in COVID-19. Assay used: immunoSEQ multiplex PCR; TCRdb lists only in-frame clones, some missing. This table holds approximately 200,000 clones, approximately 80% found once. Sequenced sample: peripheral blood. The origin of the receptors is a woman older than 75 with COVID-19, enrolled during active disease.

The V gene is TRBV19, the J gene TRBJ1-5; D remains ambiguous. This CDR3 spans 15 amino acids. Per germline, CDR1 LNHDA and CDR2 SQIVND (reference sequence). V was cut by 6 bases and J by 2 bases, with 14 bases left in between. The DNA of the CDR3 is TGTGCCAGTAGGAGTCCCGGCGGGGGCAATCAGCCCCAGCATTTT. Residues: CASRSPGGGNQPQHF.

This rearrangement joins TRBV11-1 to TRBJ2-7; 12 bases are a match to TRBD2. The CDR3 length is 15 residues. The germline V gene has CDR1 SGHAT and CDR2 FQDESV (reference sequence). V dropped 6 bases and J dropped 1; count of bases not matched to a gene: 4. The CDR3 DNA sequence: TGTGCCAGCAGTACGACTAGCGGGAGATCCTACGAGCAGTACGTC. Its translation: CASSTTSGRSYEQYV.

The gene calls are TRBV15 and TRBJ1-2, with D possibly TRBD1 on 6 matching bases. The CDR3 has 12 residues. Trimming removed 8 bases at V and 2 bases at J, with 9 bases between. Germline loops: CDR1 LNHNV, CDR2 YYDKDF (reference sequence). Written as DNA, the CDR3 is TGTGCCACCTCGCAGGGGAACTATGGCTACACCTTC. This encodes CATSQGNYGYTF.

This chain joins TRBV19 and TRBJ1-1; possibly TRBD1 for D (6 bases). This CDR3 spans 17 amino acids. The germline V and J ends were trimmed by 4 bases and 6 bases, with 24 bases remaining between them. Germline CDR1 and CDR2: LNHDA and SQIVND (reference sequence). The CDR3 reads CASSSPSLGRGGPEAFF. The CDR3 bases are TGTGCCAGTAGTAGTCCCAGCCTCGGGCGCGGGGGGCCTGAAGCTTTCTTT. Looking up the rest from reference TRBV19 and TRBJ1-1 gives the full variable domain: DGGITQSPKYLFRKEGQNVTLSCEQNLNHDAMYWYRQDPGQGLRLIYYSQIVNDFQKGDIAEGYSVSREKKESFPLTVTSAQKNPTAFYLCASSSPSLGRGGPEAFFGQGTRLTVV.

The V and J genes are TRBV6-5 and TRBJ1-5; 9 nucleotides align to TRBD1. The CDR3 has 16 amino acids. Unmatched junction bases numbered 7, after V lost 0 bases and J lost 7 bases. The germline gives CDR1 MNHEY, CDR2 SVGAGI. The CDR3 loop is CASSYSSQGAGQPQHF. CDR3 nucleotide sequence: TGTGCCAGCAGTTACTCGTCACAGGGGGCGGGGCAGCCCCAGCATTTT.

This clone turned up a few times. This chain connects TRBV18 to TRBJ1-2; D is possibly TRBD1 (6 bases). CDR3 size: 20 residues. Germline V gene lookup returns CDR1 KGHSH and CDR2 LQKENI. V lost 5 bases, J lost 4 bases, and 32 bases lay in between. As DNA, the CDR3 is TGTGCCAGCTCAGCGTACTCAGGGGTACAACAAGTGGCTTTTAGCTATGGCTACACCTTC. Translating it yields CASSAYSGVQQVAFSYGYTF.

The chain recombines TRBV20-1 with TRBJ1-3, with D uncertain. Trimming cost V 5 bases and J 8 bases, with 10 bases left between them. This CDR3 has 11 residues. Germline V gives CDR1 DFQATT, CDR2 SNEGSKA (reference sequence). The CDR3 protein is CSAGGWDTIYF. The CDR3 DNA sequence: TGCAGTGCTGGCGGGTGGGACACCATATATTTT.

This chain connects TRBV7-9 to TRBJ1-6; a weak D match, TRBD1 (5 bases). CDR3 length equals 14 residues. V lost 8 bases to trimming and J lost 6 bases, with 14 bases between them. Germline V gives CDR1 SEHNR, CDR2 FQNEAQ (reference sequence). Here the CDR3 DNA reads TGTGCCAGCCGCGAACAGGAATTTAATTCACCCCTCCACTTT. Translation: CASREQEFNSPLHF. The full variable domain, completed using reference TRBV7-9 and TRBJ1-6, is DTGVSQNPRHKITKRGQNVTFRCDPISEHNRLYWYRQTLGQGPEFLTYFQNEAQLEKSRLLSDRFSAERPKGSFSTLEIQRTEQGDSAMYLCASREQEFNSPLHFGNGTRLTVT.

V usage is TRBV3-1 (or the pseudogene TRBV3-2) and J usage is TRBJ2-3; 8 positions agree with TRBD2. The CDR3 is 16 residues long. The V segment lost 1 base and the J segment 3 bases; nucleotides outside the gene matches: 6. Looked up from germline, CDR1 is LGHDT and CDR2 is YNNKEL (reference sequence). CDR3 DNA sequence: TGTGCCAGCAGCCAAGGTGGGGGACTAGAGACAGATACGCAGTATTTT. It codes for CASSQGGGLETDTQYF.

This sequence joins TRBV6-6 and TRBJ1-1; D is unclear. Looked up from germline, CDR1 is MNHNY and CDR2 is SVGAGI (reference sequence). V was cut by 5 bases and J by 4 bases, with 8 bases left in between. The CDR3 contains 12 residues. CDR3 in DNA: TGTGCCAGCAGTCGGGCGGGCACTGAAGCTTTCTTT. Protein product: CASSRAGTEAFF.

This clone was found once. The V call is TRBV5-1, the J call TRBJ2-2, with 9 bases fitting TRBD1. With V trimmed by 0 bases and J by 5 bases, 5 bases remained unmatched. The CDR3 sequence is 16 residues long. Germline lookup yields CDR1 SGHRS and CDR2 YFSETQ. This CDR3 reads CASSLDGQGRTGELFF. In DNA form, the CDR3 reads TGCGCCAGCAGCTTGGACGGACAGGGGAGGACCGGGGAGCTGTTTTTT. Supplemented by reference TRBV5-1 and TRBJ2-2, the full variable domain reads KAGVTQTPRYLIKTRGQQVTLSCSPISGHRSVSWYQQTPGQGLQFLFEYFSETQRNKGNFPGRFSGRQFSNSRSEMNVSTLELGDSALYLCASSLDGQGRTGELFFGEGSRLTVL.